This TCR beta chain was observed in a study of cytomegalovirus exposure and HLA in healthy donors. Overall study findings and caveats: While the bulk of TCR sequences proved rare, some public TCRs turned up in many donors. Data from an earlier analysis indicated that most TCR beta V segments were productive either about 87% or about 30% of the time. The authors listed 180 or so TCR beta chains as cytomegalovirus-associated.

Primers for the PCR totalled 60 Vbeta and 13 Jbeta. TCRdb's copy holds only in-frame clones and misses some; the assay was immunoSEQ multiplex PCR. The sample consists of about 120,000 clones, 75% of them appearing once. This clone was picked up a small number of times. Its antigen is unidentified. Germline V lookup: CDR1 SNHLY, CDR2 FYNNEI. The CDR3 has 15 amino acids. The sequenced sample consisted of PBMCs. The receptor comes from a woman in her forties or fifties in good health and CMV-seronegative. The chain joins TRBV2 to TRBJ2-5; 11 nucleotides match TRBD2. The end of the DNA is better explained by TRBJ2-7, so the J call may be wrong. The CDR3 DNA reads TGTGCCAGCAAGTATGCGGGACTAGCGGAATACGAGCAGTACTTC. This sequence encodes CASKYAGLAEYEQYF.